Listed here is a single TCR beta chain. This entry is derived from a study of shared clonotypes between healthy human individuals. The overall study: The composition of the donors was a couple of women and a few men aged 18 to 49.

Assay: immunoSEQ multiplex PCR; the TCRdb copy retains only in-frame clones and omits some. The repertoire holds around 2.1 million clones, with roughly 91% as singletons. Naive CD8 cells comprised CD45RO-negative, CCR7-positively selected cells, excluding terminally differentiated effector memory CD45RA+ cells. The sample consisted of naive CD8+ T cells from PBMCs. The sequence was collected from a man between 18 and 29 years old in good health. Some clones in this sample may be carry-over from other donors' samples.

CDR3 nucleotides: TGCAGCGTTGAATCCCCGGGGTTGGGCAGGGGGTTACCCTACGAGCAGTACTTC. Translated: CSVESPGLGRGLPYEQYF. This chain links TRBV29-1 with TRBJ2-7; 7 bases fit TRBD1. V dropped 2 bases and J dropped 2; count of bases not matched to a gene: 18. The CDR3 totals 18 residues. Germline CDR1 is SQVTM and CDR2 is ANQGSEA.